This T cell receptor (beta chain) was retrieved from a study of PD-1 blockade in classical Hodgkin lymphoma. Study observations and caveats: Prior therapy or disease activity may underlie the repertoire differences, whose causes remain undefined.

All trial patients relapsed after autologous stem cell transplantation. The CDR3 is 16 amino acids. Trimming at V came to 4 bases and at J to 8 bases, leaving 8 bases not matched to a gene. Germline-derived CDR1 and CDR2 are SGHDN and FVKESK. Concerning this clone: Its antigen is still unknown.

Produced via immunoSEQ multiplex PCR; TCRdb's table is partial and in-frame only. The data hold some 23,000 clones, with around 80% observed a single time. This chain connects TRBV14 to TRBJ2-1; TRBD2 agrees at 13 bases. The specimen comprised peripheral blood mononuclear cells (PBMCs), sampled before the second cycle of nivolumab. This TCR derives from a human donor with classical Hodgkin lymphoma. The CDR3 nucleotides are TGTGCCAGCAGCCTATCGACTAGCGGGAGGTTCTATGAGCAGTTCTTC. It encodes CASSLSTSGRFYEQFF.